These 28 T cell receptor beta chains came from one sample sequenced in a study of blood T cell repertoires in COVID-19. This table comes from immunoSEQ multiplex PCR, and its TCRdb copy is limited to in-frame clones, with some not included. The data contain approximately 170,000 clones, approximately 86% of them singletons. The specimen was peripheral blood. The receptors derive from a man in his 70s with acute or convalescent COVID-19.

The chain joins TRBV6-1 to TRBJ2-7, with 7 bases matching TRBD2. The germline V gene encodes CDR1 MNHNS and CDR2 SASEGT. Losses at the gene ends were 2 bases for V and 6 bases for J; bases not matched to a gene: 10. CDR3 length: 15 amino acids. In DNA, the CDR3 is TGTGCCAGCAGTGAATCTCTAGCGGCCGGTCTCGAGCAGTACTTC. This sequence encodes CASSESLAAGLEQYF.

The V call is TRBV5-1, the J call TRBJ1-3; D uncertain. Germline V gives CDR1 SGHRS, CDR2 YFSETQ. The CDR3 totals 14 residues. Trimming took 4 bases from V and 7 from J, leaving 15 bases between them. The CDR3 loop is CASSLGRGSNTIYF. CDR3 coding DNA: TGCGCCAGCAGCCTGGGCAGAGGCAGCAACACCATATATTTT. The variable domain in full, with the rest retrieved from reference TRBV5-1 and TRBJ1-3, is KAGVTQTPRYLIKTRGQQVTLSCSPISGHRSVSWYQQTPGQGLQFLFEYFSETQRNKGNFPGRFSGRQFSNSRSEMNVSTLELGDSALYLCASSLGRGSNTIYFGEGSWLTVV.

This clone was detected only once. V usage is TRBV28 and J usage is TRBJ1-2; D might be TRBD1 (6 bases). The CDR3 is 14 amino acids. CDR1 is MDHEN and CDR2 is SYDVKM in the germline V gene. The germline V and J ends were trimmed by 3 bases and 6 bases, with 14 bases remaining between them. The CDR3 nucleotides read TGTGCCAGCAGTTTGTCGGGACACCTCGATGGCTACACCTTC. Translated: CASSLSGHLDGYTF.

The rearrangement joins TRBV7-9 to TRBJ2-3; tentative D call: TRBD1 (6 bases). V lost 5 bases and J 1 base, leaving 19 bases between the germline ends. The germline gives CDR1 SEHNR, CDR2 FQNEAQ (reference sequence). The CDR3 runs 17 residues. The CDR3 bases are TGTGCCAGCAGCCTTCGAACAGGGAACGCTGGCACAGATACGCAGTATTTT. Its protein product is CASSLRTGNAGTDTQYF.

The CDR3 spells CASGRGSADSNQPQHF. CDR3 bases: TGCGCCAGCGGTAGAGGCAGCGCCGATAGCAATCAGCCCCAGCATTTT. V and J are TRBV4-1 and TRBJ1-5, with D hard to call. CDR1 is MGHRA, CDR2 YSYEKL, per germline. Trimming removed 8 bases at V and 0 bases at J, with 17 bases between. This CDR3 comprises 16 residues.

V is TRBV4-1 and J is TRBJ2-3, with 7 bases that match TRBD2. Germline loops: CDR1 MGHRA, CDR2 YSYEKL. CDR3 length: 16 amino acids. V gave up 1 base and J gave up 4 bases; unmatched junction bases: 8. The CDR3 DNA is TGCGCCAGCAGCCAAGCTTTCGCGGGAGCTGCAGATACGCAGTATTTT. Translated, it gives CASSQAFAGAADTQYF.

This chain connects TRBV5-4 to TRBJ2-5, with TRBD2 matching 16 bases. This CDR3 is 18 amino acids long. With 4 bases clipped from V and 6 bases from J, the junction kept 12 bases outside the gene matches. Germline CDR1 and CDR2: SGHNT and YYREEE (reference sequence). The CDR3 nucleotides read TGTGCCAGCAGCCCCGCTGGGACTAGCGGGAGGGCCGGTAAGACCCAGTACTTC. This gives the protein CASSPAGTSGRAGKTQYF.

This clone has only one observation. V gene TRBV7-3 combines with J gene TRBJ2-1; the D is unclear. Germline assignment: CDR1 SGHTA and CDR2 FQGTGA. Trimming pared 2 bases from V and 0 bases from J, leaving 8 bases between. The CDR3 consists of 15 residues. The CDR3 loop reads CASSLGPSSYNEQFF. The CDR3, as DNA: TGTGCCAGCAGCTTAGGGCCAAGCTCCTACAATGAGCAGTTCTTC.

The V call is TRBV2, the J call TRBJ1-2; tentative D call: TRBD1 (6 bases). V was pared by 4 bases and J by 1 base, with 10 bases between. The CDR3 contains 14 residues. Germline V gene sequence: CDR1 SNHLY, CDR2 FYNNEI. This CDR3 reads CASSAGRGNYGYTF. DNA for the CDR3: TGTGCCAGCAGTGCGGGCAGGGGTAACTATGGCTACACCTTC.

The chain has TRBV7-3 and TRBJ1-1, with no clear D. The germline gives CDR1 SGHTA, CDR2 FQGTGA. The CDR3 totals 12 residues. V lost 5 bases and J 10 bases, leaving 14 bases between the germline ends. The CDR3 sequence is CASSPIEGAAFF. As DNA, the CDR3 is TGTGCCAGCAGCCCGATTGAGGGAGCAGCTTTCTTT.

The chain couples TRBV12-5 to TRBJ2-5; no reliable D call. The CDR3 has 11 residues. The V gene lost 0 bases and the J gene lost 7 bases, with 3 bases spanning the gap. The V gene's germline CDR1 is LGHNT and CDR2 FRNRAP. The CDR3 is CASGLVGTQYF. CDR3 coding DNA: TGTGCTAGTGGTTTGGTCGGGACCCAGTACTTC.

This clone was recorded once. This chain connects TRBV28 to TRBJ2-1, with 9 bases that match TRBD1. V lost 3 bases to trimming and J lost 8 bases; unmatched junction nucleotides: 11. CDR1 MDHEN and CDR2 SYDVKM come from the germline V gene. This CDR3 has 16 amino acids. The CDR3 here is CASSFPPGQGEDEQFF. CDR3 nucleotide sequence: TGTGCCAGCAGTTTCCCTCCGGGACAGGGAGAGGATGAGCAGTTCTTC.

The count of this clone is one. The chain joins TRBV7-2 to TRBJ1-1; D is unresolved. CDR1 SGHTA and CDR2 FQGNSA come from the germline V gene. The CDR3 has 13 amino acids. V dropped 3 bases and J dropped 5 bases, with 10 bases sitting between them. CDR3 sequence reads: CASSFVGGTEAFF. CDR3 DNA sequence: TGTGCCAGCAGCTTTGTGGGAGGTACTGAAGCTTTCTTT.

This chain links TRBV5-4 with TRBJ1-4; D gene ambiguous. The CDR3 has 15 residues. V lost 0 bases to trimming and J lost 4 bases, with 10 bases between them. Germline V lookup: CDR1 SGHNT, CDR2 YYREEE (reference sequence). The chain's CDR3 is CASSLAVGVNEKLFF. The CDR3 coding sequence is TGTGCCAGCAGCTTGGCCGTAGGAGTTAATGAAAAACTGTTTTTT.

This chain joins TRBV18 and TRBJ1-1, with 7 bases matching TRBD1. J lost 10 bases, V lost 2 bases, and 7 bases had no gene match. The CDR3 totals 13 residues. CDR1 KGHSH and CDR2 LQKENI come from the germline V gene. In DNA, the CDR3 is TGTGCCAGCTCACCAGAGACAGGGCTCGGAGCTTTCTTT. Residues: CASSPETGLGAFF.

This sequence joins TRBV2 and TRBJ2-1, with 7 bases aligning to TRBD1. Germline V lookup: CDR1 SNHLY, CDR2 FYNNEI. V lost 6 bases and J lost 5; bases outside the gene matches: 4. The CDR3 spans 13 residues. CDR3 in DNA: TGTGCCAGCAGCGCCGGGACAGACAATGAGCAGTTCTTC. Encoded protein: CASSAGTDNEQFF.

The chain combines TRBV6-5 with TRBJ1-4; weak D call: TRBD1 (6 bases). The CDR3 is 15 amino acids. Germline-derived CDR1 and CDR2 are MNHEY and SVGAGI. The germline V and J ends were trimmed by 4 bases and 6 bases, with 15 bases remaining between them. The CDR3 is CASSSFRGSDEKLFF. The CDR3 DNA follows: TGTGCCAGCAGTTCCTTCAGGGGCTCGGATGAAAAACTGTTTTTT.

CDR3 nucleotides: TGTGCCAGCAGTCCGTTCAAGCAGGGGGCCACCCACGAGCAGTACTTC. Translated: CASSPFKQGATHEQYF. V gene TRBV27 combines with J gene TRBJ2-7, with TRBD1 identical over 8 bases. This CDR3 region has 16 residues. With V trimmed by 5 bases and J by 5 bases, 14 bases remained unmatched. CDR1 MNHEY and CDR2 SMNVEV come from the germline V gene (reference sequence).

The chain carries TRBV5-1 and TRBJ1-2, with TRBD1 as a possible D gene (5 bases). This CDR3 region has 14 residues. V lost 4 bases to trimming and J lost 2 bases, with 12 bases between them. The germline V gene encodes CDR1 SGHRS and CDR2 YFSETQ. CDR3 region: CASSPTTENYGYTF. As DNA, the CDR3 is TGCGCCAGCAGCCCGACGACAGAAAACTATGGCTACACCTTC.

Concerning this clone: The sample holds other DNA sequences that translate to the same CDR3. The chain joins TRBV18 to TRBJ1-4; the D gene is possibly TRBD1 (6 bases). Looked up from germline, CDR1 is KGHSH and CDR2 is LQKENI. V was shortened by 2 bases and J by 7 bases, with 8 bases between the two germline ends. The CDR3 length is 13 residues. CDR3 sequence: CASSPRGGEKLFF. The CDR3 region has the DNA TGTGCCAGCTCACCAAGGGGGGGTGAAAAACTGTTTTTT.

The chain joins TRBV6-5 to TRBJ1-1; no clear D gene. V lost 7 bases and J 2 bases, leaving 11 bases between the germline ends. The CDR3 is 13 amino acids. Germline V gives CDR1 MNHEY, CDR2 SVGAGI. CDR3 DNA sequence: TGTGCCAGCACCCCCGAGGGAAACACTGAAGCTTTCTTT. Protein product: CASTPEGNTEAFF.

The genes are TRBV28 and TRBJ1-6; a possible D gene is TRBD1 (6 bases). Germline V gene lookup returns CDR1 MDHEN and CDR2 SYDVKM. This CDR3 contains 12 residues. The V end was cut by 5 bases, the J end by 16 bases, with 15 bases between. The CDR3 loop is CASSLTGRDLHF. In DNA form, the CDR3 reads TGTGCCAGCAGTCTCACAGGGCGTGATCTCCACTTT.

This chain uses TRBV3-1 (or the pseudogene TRBV3-2) with TRBJ1-3, with 7 nucleotides matching TRBD1. The length of the CDR3 is 15 residues. The V and J ends lost 3 bases and 0 bases, in that order; junction bases with no gene match: 2. Germline V lookup: CDR1 LGHDT, CDR2 YNNKEL (reference sequence). CDR3 protein: CASSQNRGSGNTIYF. Written as DNA, the CDR3 is TGTGCCAGCAGCCAGAACAGGGGCTCTGGAAACACCATATATTTT.

The V call is TRBV21-1, the J call TRBJ2-3; the tabulated D call, TRBD1, remains unverified against the DNA. TRBV21-1 is recorded as a pseudogene. This CDR3 region has 15 residues. For the CDR3, the DNA is TGTGCCAGCAGCAATAGGGCAGGGGGGACAGATACGCAGTATTTT. As protein: CASSNRAGGTDTQYF.

The CDR3: CASSLAGQSYNEQFF. CDR3 bases: TGTGCCAGCAGCTTAGCGGGGCAGTCCTACAATGAGCAGTTCTTC. The chain has TRBV7-3 and TRBJ2-1, with D possibly being TRBD2 (6 bases). The V gene's germline CDR1 is SGHTA and CDR2 FQGTGA. V lost 2 bases, J lost 1 base, and 9 bases lay in between. The CDR3 length is 15 residues.

This sequence joins TRBV19 and TRBJ1-1; D is perhaps TRBD1 (6 bases). There are 15 residues in the CDR3. The germline V and J ends were trimmed by 0 bases and 6 bases, with 14 bases remaining between them. Germline values: CDR1 LNHDA, CDR2 SQIVND (reference sequence). CDR3 protein: CASSIDQGIVSEAFF. The CDR3 nucleotides are TGTGCCAGTAGTATAGATCAGGGGATAGTTTCTGAAGCTTTCTTT.

The rearrangement links TRBV7-8 to TRBJ1-4; D uncertain. Trimming took off 0 bases at V and 0 bases at J, with 14 bases between the two ends. The CDR3 extends over 18 amino acids. Germline V lookup: CDR1 SGHVS, CDR2 FQNEAQ. Here the CDR3 reads CASSLARSTTATNEKLFF. In DNA form, the CDR3 reads TGTGCCAGCAGCTTAGCGAGAAGTACTACTGCAACTAATGAAAAACTGTTTTTT.

The chain links TRBV7-2 to TRBJ2-7; TRBD2 matches 7 bases. Germline trimming cut 2 bases from V and 2 bases from J; bases unmatched to any gene: 9. This CDR3 contains 16 residues. In germline, CDR1 is SGHTA, CDR2 FQGNSA. CDR3 residues: CASSLIPRGGAYEQYF. CDR3 nucleotides: TGTGCCAGCAGCTTAATCCCGAGGGGAGGGGCCTACGAGCAGTACTTC.